This TCR beta chain is drawn from a study of blood T cell repertoires in COVID-19. The data were produced by immunoSEQ multiplex PCR, yet TCRdb's version contains in-frame clones alone and is incomplete. The data show hundreds of thousands of clones, 70% to 90% seen once. The germline V gene has CDR1 SGHVS and CDR2 FQNEAQ. V lost 5 bases and J lost 6, with 11 bases in between. The CDR3 runs to 12 residues. The sequence came from a woman aged 40 to 50 who had recovered from COVID-19. This sequence joins TRBV7-8 and TRBJ2-7, with no clear D. What was sequenced was PBMCs or T cells enriched from blood (not recorded which). As DNA, the CDR3 is TGTGCCAGCAGCCCGGGTGTAATCGAGCAGTACTTC. Encoded protein: CASSPGVIEQYF.